Shown below are 10 T cell receptor beta chains from a single sample sequenced in a study of cytomegalovirus exposure and HLA in healthy donors. Use of 60 Vbeta and 13 Jbeta primers characterized the PCR. Method: immunoSEQ multiplex PCR; TCRdb's copy keeps in-frame clones and lacks some. The sample carries about 160,000 clones, roughly 81% recorded once. Sequencing used PBMCs. The receptors were gathered from a woman between 50 and 59 years old in good health and CMV-seronegative.

This chain joins TRBV27 and TRBJ2-5, with 11 positions matching TRBD2. CDR3 size: 16 residues. The germline V gene encodes CDR1 MNHEY and CDR2 SMNVEV (reference sequence). V shed 6 bases, J shed 0 bases, and the junction held 6 bases outside the gene matches. The DNA for the CDR3 is TGTGCCAGCAGGAACCGACTAGCGGGGTACCAAGAGACCCAGTACTTC. Translated: CASRNRLAGYQETQYF.

The J gene is TRBJ2-1, the V gene TRBV7-9, with D possibly TRBD2 on 6 matching bases. Germline V gene sequence: CDR1 SEHNR, CDR2 FQNEAQ (reference sequence). V gave up 1 base and J gave up 2 bases, with 9 bases separating them. This CDR3 has 15 amino acids. CDR3 coding DNA: TGTGCCAGCAGCTTAGGCGGGGAGCCCTACAATGAGCAGTTCTTC. Residues: CASSLGGEPYNEQFF.

The V gene is TRBV19, the J gene TRBJ2-7; 10 bases map to TRBD2. The CDR3 extends over 15 amino acids. Trimming at V came to 2 bases and at J to 3 bases, leaving 4 bases not matched to a gene. Per the germline V gene, CDR1 is LNHDA and CDR2 is SQIVND (reference sequence). The CDR3 DNA is TGTGCCAGTAGTATAAAGCTAGCGGGAGTCTACGAGCAGTACTTC. This sequence encodes CASSIKLAGVYEQYF.

The chain carries TRBV4-2 and TRBJ2-6; D is perhaps TRBD2 (6 bases). The CDR3 runs to 20 residues. The germline gives CDR1 LGHNA, CDR2 YNFKEQ. V lost 0 bases and J lost 0, with 18 bases in between. The CDR3 DNA reads TGTGCCAGCAGCCAAGATCCCATTTTGGGGGGATTCTCTGGGGCCAACGTCCTGACTTTC. It is translated as CASSQDPILGGFSGANVLTF.

V gene TRBV6-4 combines with J gene TRBJ2-3; tentative D call: TRBD2 (5 bases). Germline V CDR1 and CDR2: MRHNA, SNTAGT. V was trimmed by 4 bases and J by 6 bases, leaving 20 bases between them. The CDR3 extends over 16 amino acids. The CDR3 region has the DNA TGTGCCAGCAGTGTATTTGCGGGCCAGGCGGCCGATACGCAGTATTTT. It translates to CASSVFAGQAADTQYF.

This chain joins TRBV5-1 and TRBJ2-1; no firm D call. This CDR3 region has 15 residues. V lost 2 bases and J lost 7, with 16 bases in between. Germline V gene data show CDR1 as SGHRS and CDR2 as YFSETQ. The CDR3 DNA follows: TGCGCCAGCAGCTTCCGGGTCCGAGAATTTAATGAGCAGTTCTTC. Residues: CASSFRVREFNEQFF.

This chain joins TRBV27 and TRBJ2-7; 8 bases fit TRBD1. This CDR3 comprises 14 residues. Germline CDR1 MNHEY, CDR2 SMNVEV (reference sequence). V dropped 4 bases and J dropped 2; count of bases not matched to a gene: 4. CDR3 DNA: TGTGCCAGCAGTTCGTCGGACAGGGCCTACGAGCAGTACTTC. Translating gives CASSSSDRAYEQYF.

V usage is TRBV5-1 and J usage is TRBJ2-7, with 7 bases fitting TRBD1. Germline V gives CDR1 SGHRS, CDR2 YFSETQ. This CDR3 has 14 residues. After removal of 4 bases from V and 1 base from J, the junction contained 5 bases not matched to a gene. DNA for the CDR3: TGCGCCAGCAGCCTCGGGACAGCTTCCTACGAGCAGTACTTC. Protein: CASSLGTASYEQYF.

In its sample, this clone was seen once. V usage is TRBV7-7 and J usage is TRBJ2-5; 7 bases agree with TRBD2. V shed 2 bases, J shed 5 bases, and the junction held 2 bases outside the gene matches. Looked up from germline, CDR1 is SSHAT and CDR2 is FNYEAQ (reference sequence). The CDR3 is 13 residues long. DNA for the CDR3: TGTGCCAGCAGCTTATACGGGGGGGAGACCCAGTACTTC. It codes for CASSLYGGETQYF.

The rearrangement links TRBV4-3 to TRBJ2-7, with TRBD2 identical over 9 bases. With 0 bases clipped from V and 3 bases from J, the junction kept 9 bases outside the gene matches. This CDR3 has 17 residues. Per the germline V gene, CDR1 is LGHNA and CDR2 is YSLEER. The CDR3 DNA sequence: TGCGCCAGCAGCCAAGATGCCGGCGGGAGGGAGTACTACGAGCAGTACTTC. Protein: CASSQDAGGREYYEQYF.